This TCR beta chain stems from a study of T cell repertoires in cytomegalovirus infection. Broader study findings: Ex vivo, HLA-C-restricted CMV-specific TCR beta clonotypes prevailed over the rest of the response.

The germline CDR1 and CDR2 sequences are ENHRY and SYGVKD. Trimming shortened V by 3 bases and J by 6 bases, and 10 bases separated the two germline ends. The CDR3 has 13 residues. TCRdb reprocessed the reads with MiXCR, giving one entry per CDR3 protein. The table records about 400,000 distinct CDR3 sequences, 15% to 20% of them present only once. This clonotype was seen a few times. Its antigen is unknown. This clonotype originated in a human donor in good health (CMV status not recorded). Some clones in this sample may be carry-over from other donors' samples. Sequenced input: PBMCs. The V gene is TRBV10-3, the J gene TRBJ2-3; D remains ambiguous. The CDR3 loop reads CAISEVGRDTQYF. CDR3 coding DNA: TGTGCCATCAGTGAAGTGGGTCGGGATACGCAGTATTTT.